This T cell receptor (beta chain) was obtained from a study of patients and donors after allogeneic stem cell transplantation. Germline V lookup: CDR1 MNHEY, CDR2 SVGEGT. V was clipped by 0 bases and J by 2 bases, with 9 bases between them. The CDR3 sequence is 15 residues long. This clonotype was counted only a few times. TCRdb passed the RT-PCR reads through MiXCR, listing each CDR3 protein once. This table holds hundreds of thousands of distinct CDR3 sequences, roughly 16% found once. The sequence came from a human donor who was either an allogeneic HSCT recipient or a stem cell or donor lymphocyte infusion donor (not recorded which). It is not recorded whose cells these are; they may come from a transplant donor. The gene calls are TRBV6-2 or TRBV6-3 and TRBJ2-3; D tentatively reads TRBD1 or TRBD2 (5 bases each). The sequencing input was blood, either unsorted or a sorted T cell fraction (not recorded which). Here the CDR3 reads CASSYSRGNTDTQYF. The CDR3, as DNA: TGTGCCAGCAGTTACTCGAGGGGTAACACAGATACGCAGTATTTT.